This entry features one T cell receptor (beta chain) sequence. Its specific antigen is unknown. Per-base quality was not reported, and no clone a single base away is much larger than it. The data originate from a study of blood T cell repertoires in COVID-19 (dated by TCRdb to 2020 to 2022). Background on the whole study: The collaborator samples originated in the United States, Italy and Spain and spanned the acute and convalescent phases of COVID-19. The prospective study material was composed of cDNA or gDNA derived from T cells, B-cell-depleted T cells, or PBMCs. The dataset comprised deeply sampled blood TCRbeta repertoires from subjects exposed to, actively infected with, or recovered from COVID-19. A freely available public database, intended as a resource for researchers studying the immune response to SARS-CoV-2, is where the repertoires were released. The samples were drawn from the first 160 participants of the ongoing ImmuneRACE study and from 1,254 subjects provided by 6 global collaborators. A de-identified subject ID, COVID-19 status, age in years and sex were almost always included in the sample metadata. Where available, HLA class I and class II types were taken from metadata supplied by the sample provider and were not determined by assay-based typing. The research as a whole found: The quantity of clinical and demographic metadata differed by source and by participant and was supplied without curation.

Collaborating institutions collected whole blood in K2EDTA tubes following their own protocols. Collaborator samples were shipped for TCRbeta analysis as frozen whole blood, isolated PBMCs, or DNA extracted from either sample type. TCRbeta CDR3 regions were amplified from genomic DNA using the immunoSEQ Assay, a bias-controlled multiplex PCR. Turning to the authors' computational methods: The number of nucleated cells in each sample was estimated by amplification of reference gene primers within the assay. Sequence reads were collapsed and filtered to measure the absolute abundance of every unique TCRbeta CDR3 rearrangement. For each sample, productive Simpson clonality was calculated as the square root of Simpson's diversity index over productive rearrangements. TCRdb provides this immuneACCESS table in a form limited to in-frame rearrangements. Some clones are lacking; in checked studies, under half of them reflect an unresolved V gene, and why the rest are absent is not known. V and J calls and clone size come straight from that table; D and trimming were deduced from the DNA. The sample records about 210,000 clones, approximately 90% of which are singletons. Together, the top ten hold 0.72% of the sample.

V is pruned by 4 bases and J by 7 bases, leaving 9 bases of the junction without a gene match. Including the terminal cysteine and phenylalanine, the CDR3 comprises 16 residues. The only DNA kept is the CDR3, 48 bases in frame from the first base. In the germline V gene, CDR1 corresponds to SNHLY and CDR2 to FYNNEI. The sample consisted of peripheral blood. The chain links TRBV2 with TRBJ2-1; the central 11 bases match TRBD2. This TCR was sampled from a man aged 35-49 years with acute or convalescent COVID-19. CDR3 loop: CASSGNSGRAGNEQFF. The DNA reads TGTGCCAGCAGTGGGAATAGCGGGAGGGCCGGGAATGAGCAGTTCTTC.